Listed below are T cell receptor beta chains from one sample, sequenced in a study of shared clonotypes between healthy human individuals. Libraries were prepared by immunoSEQ multiplex PCR; TCRdb keeps only in-frame clonotypes and omits some of them. The repertoire includes around 980,000 clones, roughly 74% of them detected once, and 0.61% sits in the top ten. Input material: memory CD4+ T cells from PBMCs. These receptors were obtained from a man aged 18 to 30 in good health. Some clones in this sample may be carry-over from other donors' samples. Both conserved end residues are part of each CDR3. The order of the fields is J gene, V gene, D gene, clone size, CDR3 DNA, CDR3 protein. The D gene is left open where the match is weak. Size values are once, few and many counts, or a class for expanded clones, and some rows have none.

j_call: TRBJ2-7; v_call: TRBV16; d_call: NA; clone_size: NA; cdr3_nt: TGTGCCAGCAGCCCCTCGGGGCGGACGAAAGCATCCTACGAGCAGTACTTC; cdr3_aa: CASSPSGRTKASYEQYF
j_call: TRBJ2-5; v_call: TRBV2; d_call: NA; clone_size: NA; cdr3_nt: TGTGCCAGCAGGGGGGAAGGGCGCGAGACCCAGTACTTC; cdr3_aa: CASRGEGRETQYF
j_call: TRBJ2-2; v_call: TRBV7-2; d_call: TRBD1; clone_size: NA; cdr3_nt: TGTGCCAGCAGCCCGGACAGGGGGCGCACCGGGGAGCTGTTTTTT; cdr3_aa: CASSPDRGRTGELFF
j_call: TRBJ2-1; v_call: TRBV30; d_call: NA; clone_size: NA; cdr3_nt: TGTGCCTGGACAGAGGGTCTTGGGTACAATGAGCAGTTCTTC; cdr3_aa: CAWTEGLGYNEQFF
j_call: TRBJ2-5; v_call: TRBV13; d_call: TRBD2; clone_size: few; cdr3_nt: TGTGCCAGCAGCCGACTAGCGAACCAAGAGACCCAGTACTTC; cdr3_aa: CASSRLANQETQYF
j_call: TRBJ1-2; v_call: TRBV7-8; d_call: NA; clone_size: NA; cdr3_nt: TGTGCCAGCGGACAGCCCCTCTATGGCTACACCTTC; cdr3_aa: CASGQPLYGYTF
j_call: TRBJ1-2; v_call: TRBV28; d_call: NA; clone_size: once; cdr3_nt: TGTGCCAGCAGTGATCTACAGGGAGGGCTTGGCTACACCTTC; cdr3_aa: CASSDLQGGLGYTF
j_call: TRBJ2-2; v_call: TRBV27; d_call: NA; clone_size: few; cdr3_nt: TGTGCCAGCAGAGAGGGACCGAACACCGGGGAGCTGTTTTTT; cdr3_aa: CASREGPNTGELFF
j_call: TRBJ2-6; v_call: TRBV5-1; d_call: NA; clone_size: once; cdr3_nt: TGCGCCAGCATCGAGGGAGTCGGTGGGGCCAACGTCCTGACTTTC; cdr3_aa: CASIEGVGGANVLTF
j_call: TRBJ2-1; v_call: TRBV18; d_call: NA; clone_size: NA; cdr3_nt: TGTGCCAGCTCACCCCGGGTTGGGGGCACGTATGTTAGTGGCTCCTACAATGAGCAGTTCTTC; cdr3_aa: CASSPRVGGTYVSGSYNEQFF
j_call: TRBJ1-1; v_call: TRBV10-2; d_call: NA; clone_size: NA; cdr3_nt: TGCGCCAGCAGACCCGGCCCGAACACTGAAGCTTTCTTT; cdr3_aa: CASRPGPNTEAFF
j_call: TRBJ2-3; v_call: TRBV15; d_call: NA; clone_size: NA; cdr3_nt: TGTGCCACCAGCAGATGCGGCAGGTTCACAGATACGCAGTATTTT; cdr3_aa: CATSRCGRFTDTQYF
j_call: TRBJ2-1; v_call: TRBV9; d_call: NA; clone_size: few; cdr3_nt: TGTGCCAGCAGCGTAGTGGAGGGCGGCCAGCAGTTCTTC; cdr3_aa: CASSVVEGGQQFF
j_call: TRBJ1-1; v_call: TRBV7-9; d_call: NA; clone_size: few; cdr3_nt: TGTGCCAGCAGCTTAGCAGGGAGGCCCGCTTTCTTT; cdr3_aa: CASSLAGRPAFF
j_call: TRBJ2-3; v_call: TRBV28; d_call: NA; clone_size: NA; cdr3_nt: TGTGCCACCTCGATGGCAGGTACCACAGATACGCAGTATTTT; cdr3_aa: CATSMAGTTDTQYF
j_call: TRBJ2-7; v_call: TRBV28; d_call: NA; clone_size: NA; cdr3_nt: TGTGCCAGCGTCCTCGAGTCAGGCACCTACGAGCAGTACTTC; cdr3_aa: CASVLESGTYEQYF
j_call: TRBJ2-2; v_call: TRBV5-1; d_call: NA; clone_size: NA; cdr3_nt: TGCGCCAGCAGCTGGGACTTAGCCACCGGGGAGCTGTTTTTT; cdr3_aa: CASSWDLATGELFF
j_call: TRBJ2-1; v_call: TRBV5-1; d_call: NA; clone_size: NA; cdr3_nt: TGCGCCAGCAGCTTCGCACCGGGACCCAATGAGCAGTTCTTC; cdr3_aa: CASSFAPGPNEQFF
j_call: TRBJ2-1; v_call: TRBV5-4; d_call: NA; clone_size: few; cdr3_nt: TGTGCCAGCAGCCCCAGTCCCGGTGAGCAGTTCTTC; cdr3_aa: CASSPSPGEQFF
j_call: TRBJ2-6; v_call: TRBV19; d_call: NA; clone_size: NA; cdr3_nt: TGTGCCAGTAGTACGCTAGCGACTGGGGCCAACGTCCTGACTTTC; cdr3_aa: CASSTLATGANVLTF
j_call: TRBJ2-7; v_call: TRBV6-1; d_call: TRBD1; clone_size: NA; cdr3_nt: TGTGCCAGCAGCGGACAGGGCTACGAGCAGTACTTC; cdr3_aa: CASSGQGYEQYF
j_call: TRBJ1-1; v_call: TRBV7-9; d_call: NA; clone_size: NA; cdr3_nt: TGTGCCAGCAGCTTCAATCCCGGGAACACTGAAGCTTTCTTT; cdr3_aa: CASSFNPGNTEAFF
j_call: TRBJ1-4; v_call: TRBV4-3; d_call: NA; clone_size: NA; cdr3_nt: TGCGCCAGCAGCCAAGTGCCCGGTTGGCAGAGTTACAATGAAAAACTGTTTTTT; cdr3_aa: CASSQVPGWQSYNEKLFF
j_call: TRBJ2-7; v_call: TRBV20-1; d_call: NA; clone_size: NA; cdr3_nt: TGCAGTGTTATGGGACGAGGCGAGCAGTACTTC; cdr3_aa: CSVMGRGEQYF
j_call: TRBJ1-1; v_call: TRBV6-1; d_call: TRBD1; clone_size: NA; cdr3_nt: TGTGCCAGCCGATCGACAGGGCCCGCACCCGTAGAGGCTTTCTTT; cdr3_aa: CASRSTGPAPVEAFF
j_call: TRBJ2-2; v_call: TRBV6-5; d_call: NA; clone_size: few; cdr3_nt: TGTGCCAGCAGTTATACCACCGGGGAGCTGTTTTTT; cdr3_aa: CASSYTTGELFF
j_call: TRBJ1-5; v_call: TRBV4-1; d_call: NA; clone_size: once; cdr3_nt: TGCGCCAGCAGCCAAGGTACAGAATTCGTTAGCAATCAGCCCCAGCATTTT; cdr3_aa: CASSQGTEFVSNQPQHF
j_call: TRBJ2-4; v_call: TRBV21-1; d_call: NA; clone_size: NA; cdr3_nt: TGTGCCAGCAGATACACGAGAGGGTCTAAAAACATTCAGTACTTC; cdr3_aa: CASRYTRGSKNIQYF
j_call: TRBJ2-2; v_call: TRBV9; d_call: NA; clone_size: few; cdr3_nt: TGTGCCAGCAGCGTAGGACGGGTCGGGGAGCTGTTTTTT; cdr3_aa: CASSVGRVGELFF
j_call: TRBJ1-2; v_call: TRBV4-3; d_call: NA; clone_size: NA; cdr3_nt: TGCGCCAGCAGCCAAGGATGGGGGGCGTATGGCTACACCTTC; cdr3_aa: CASSQGWGAYGYTF
j_call: TRBJ1-5; v_call: TRBV28; d_call: NA; clone_size: few; cdr3_nt: TGTGCCAGCAGTTGGGGGGTTCGTCAGCCCCAGCATTTT; cdr3_aa: CASSWGVRQPQHF
j_call: TRBJ2-4; v_call: TRBV14; d_call: NA; clone_size: NA; cdr3_nt: TGTGCCAGCAGCCAAGATCTCTCCCAGGGGGGAAAAAACATTCAGTACTTC; cdr3_aa: CASSQDLSQGGKNIQYF
j_call: TRBJ2-7; v_call: TRBV7-9; d_call: NA; clone_size: NA; cdr3_nt: TGTGCCAGCAGCTCGACTATAGCCGGCGAGCAGTACTTC; cdr3_aa: CASSSTIAGEQYF
j_call: TRBJ2-5; v_call: TRBV5-4; d_call: NA; clone_size: once; cdr3_nt: TGTGCCAGCAGCTTGGTGTCGGGGAAAGAGACCCAGTACTTC; cdr3_aa: CASSLVSGKETQYF
j_call: TRBJ1-5; v_call: TRBV27; d_call: NA; clone_size: NA; cdr3_nt: TGTGCCAGCAGTTTATTTCGGGGAAATCAGCCCCAGCATTTT; cdr3_aa: CASSLFRGNQPQHF
j_call: TRBJ2-2; v_call: TRBV5-6; d_call: TRBD2; clone_size: once; cdr3_nt: TGTGCCAGCAGGTTTACTAGCGGGAGTCTCACCGGGGAGCTGTTTTTT; cdr3_aa: CASRFTSGSLTGELFF
j_call: TRBJ2-5; v_call: TRBV7-2; d_call: NA; clone_size: once; cdr3_nt: TGTGCCAGCAGCCCCGGACTAACCCAGTACTTC; cdr3_aa: CASSPGLTQYF
j_call: TRBJ2-3; v_call: TRBV5-1; d_call: TRBD2; clone_size: NA; cdr3_nt: TGCGCCAGCAGCTTGGGGACTAGCGGGAGTATGGAGACAGATACGCAGTATTTT; cdr3_aa: CASSLGTSGSMETDTQYF
j_call: TRBJ1-1; v_call: TRBV19; d_call: TRBD1; clone_size: NA; cdr3_nt: TGTGCCAGTAGTATCCCTCCGATCCCCGTTAGGACAGGGAACACTGAAGCTTTCTTT; cdr3_aa: CASSIPPIPVRTGNTEAFF
j_call: TRBJ1-4; v_call: TRBV9; d_call: NA; clone_size: NA; cdr3_nt: TGTGCCAGCAGCGTGGGGGGGCACGGCGATGAAAAACTGTTTTTT; cdr3_aa: CASSVGGHGDEKLFF
j_call: TRBJ2-1; v_call: TRBV6-1; d_call: TRBD2; clone_size: NA; cdr3_nt: TGTGCCAGCAGTACAGCGGGAGGATCCTACAATGAGCAGTTCTTC; cdr3_aa: CASSTAGGSYNEQFF
j_call: TRBJ1-2; v_call: TRBV18; d_call: NA; clone_size: NA; cdr3_nt: TGTGCCAGCTCACCACCCGCAGGGGACTATGGCTACACCTTC; cdr3_aa: CASSPPAGDYGYTF
j_call: TRBJ1-3; v_call: TRBV5-5; d_call: NA; clone_size: NA; cdr3_nt: TGTGCCAGCAGCTTGGGCCCCGAGAGCTCTGGAAACACCATATATTTT; cdr3_aa: CASSLGPESSGNTIYF
j_call: TRBJ2-7; v_call: TRBV6-6; d_call: TRBD2; clone_size: NA; cdr3_nt: TGTGCCAGCAGTTACTCGGCGGGGGTCCACGAGCAGTACTTC; cdr3_aa: CASSYSAGVHEQYF
j_call: TRBJ2-2; v_call: TRBV18; d_call: NA; clone_size: NA; cdr3_nt: TGTGCCAGCTCACTAGGACAGCCGGCGAACACCGGGGAGCTGTTTTTT; cdr3_aa: CASSLGQPANTGELFF
j_call: TRBJ2-7; v_call: TRBV21-1; d_call: NA; clone_size: NA; cdr3_nt: TGTGCCAGCAGCGAGAGTCGGGAGCGGGGCCCCTACGAGCAGTACTTC; cdr3_aa: CASSESRERGPYEQYF